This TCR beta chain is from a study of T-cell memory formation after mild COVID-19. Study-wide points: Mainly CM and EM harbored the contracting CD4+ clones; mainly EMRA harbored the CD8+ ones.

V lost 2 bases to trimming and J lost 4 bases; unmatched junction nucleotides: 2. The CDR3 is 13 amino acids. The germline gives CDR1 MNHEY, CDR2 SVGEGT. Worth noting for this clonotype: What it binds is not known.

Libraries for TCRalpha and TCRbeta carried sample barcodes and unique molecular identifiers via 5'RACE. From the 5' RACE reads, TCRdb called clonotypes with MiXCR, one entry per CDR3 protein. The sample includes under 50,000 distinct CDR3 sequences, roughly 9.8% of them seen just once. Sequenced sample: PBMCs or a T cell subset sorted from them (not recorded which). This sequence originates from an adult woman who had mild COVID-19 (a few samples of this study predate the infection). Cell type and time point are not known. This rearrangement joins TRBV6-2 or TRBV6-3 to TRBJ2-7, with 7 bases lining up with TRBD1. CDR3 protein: CASSYGQVYEQYF. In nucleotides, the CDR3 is TGTGCCAGCAGTTACGGACAGGTTTACGAGCAGTACTTC.